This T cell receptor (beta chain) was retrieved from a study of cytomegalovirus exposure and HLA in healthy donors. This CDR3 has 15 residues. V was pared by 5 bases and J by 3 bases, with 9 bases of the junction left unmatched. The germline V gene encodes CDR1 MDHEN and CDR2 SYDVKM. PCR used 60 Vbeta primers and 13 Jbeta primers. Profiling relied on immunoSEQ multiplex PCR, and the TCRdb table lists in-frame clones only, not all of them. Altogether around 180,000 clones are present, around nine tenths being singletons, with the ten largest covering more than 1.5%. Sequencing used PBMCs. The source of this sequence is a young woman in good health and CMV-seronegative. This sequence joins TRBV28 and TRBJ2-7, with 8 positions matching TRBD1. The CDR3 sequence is CASSVRQGRIYEQYF. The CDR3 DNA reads TGTGCCAGCAGTGTACGACAGGGGAGGATCTACGAGCAGTACTTC.